These 22 T cell receptor beta chains were all obtained from the same sample, sequenced in a study of blood T cell repertoires in COVID-19. Only in-frame clones appear in the TCRdb table, and some are missing; sequencing was by immunoSEQ multiplex PCR. Altogether 150,000 to 200,000 clones are present, around 87% being singletons, with the ten largest covering around 0.63%. The sequenced sample consisted of peripheral blood. The receptors here all came from a man in his fifties or sixties with acute or convalescent COVID-19.

The chain has TRBV7-9 and TRBJ1-2, with D possibly TRBD1 on 6 matching bases. Germline V gene data show CDR1 as SEHNR and CDR2 as FQNEAQ (reference sequence). The CDR3 length is 14 residues. V lost 0 bases and J lost 3, with 8 bases in between. CDR3 in DNA: TGTGCCAGCAGCTTAGCACAGGGTTACTATGGCTACACCTTC. Translation: CASSLAQGYYGYTF.

The chain's CDR3 is CAWSVPGGTDTQYF. The CDR3 nucleotides are TGTGCCTGGAGTGTCCCGGGGGGGACAGATACGCAGTATTTT. The rearrangement links TRBV30 to TRBJ2-3, with 8 bases identical to TRBD2. The CDR3 sequence is 14 residues long. With V trimmed by 0 bases and J by 3 bases, 2 bases remained unmatched. Germline lookup yields CDR1 GTSNPN and CDR2 SVGIG (reference sequence).

As DNA, the CDR3 is TGTGCCACCACTTGGGGCGGGGGCTACAATGAGCAGTTCTTC. Protein product: CATTWGGGYNEQFF. The gene calls are TRBV28 and TRBJ2-1, with TRBD2 matching 7 bases. Germline values: CDR1 MDHEN, CDR2 SYDVKM. V lost 10 bases and J lost 3; bases outside the gene matches: 9. This CDR3 is built from 14 residues.

The chain carries TRBV29-1 and TRBJ2-3; D is ambiguous. CDR3 length: 13 amino acids. Looked up from germline, CDR1 is SQVTM and CDR2 is ANQGSEA. V was shortened by 4 bases and J by 3 bases, with 11 bases between the two germline ends. The CDR3 spells CSVVTVGTDTQYF. For the CDR3, the DNA is TGCAGCGTTGTGACTGTCGGGACAGATACGCAGTATTTT.

V gene TRBV14 combines with J gene TRBJ2-7; weak D call: TRBD2 (6 bases). Trimming removed 8 bases at V and 1 base at J, with 6 bases between. Per the germline V gene, CDR1 is SGHDN and CDR2 is FVKESK. The CDR3 is 11 residues long. CDR3 sequence: CASGTSYEQYF. In nucleotides, the CDR3 is TGTGCCAGCGGGACTTCCTACGAGCAGTACTTC.

The chain recombines TRBV21-1 with TRBJ1-5; the D call TRBD1 from the table was never checked on the DNA. TRBV21-1 is shown as a pseudogene. This CDR3 is 16 amino acids long. The CDR3 DNA sequence: TGTGCCAGCAGCAAAAGGACAGGGGAGGAGTGTCAGCCCCAGCATTTT. This gives the protein CASSKRTGEECQPQHF.

The CDR3 spells CASSLMTSVQETQYF. The CDR3 coding sequence is TGTGCCAGCAGCCTCATGACTAGCGTTCAAGAGACCCAGTACTTC. The chain has TRBV7-2 and TRBJ2-5, with 8 bases fitting TRBD2. The J segment lost 2 bases and the V segment lost 5 bases, leaving 7 bases of the junction unmatched. The CDR3 spans 15 residues. Germline loops: CDR1 SGHTA, CDR2 FQGNSA. Complete variable domain (other parts from reference TRBV7-2 and TRBJ2-5): GAGVSQSPSNKVTEKGKDVELRCDPISGHTALYWYRQSLGQGLEFLIYFQGNSAPDKSGLPSDRFSAERTGGSVSTLTIQRTQQEDSAVYLCASSLMTSVQETQYFGPGTRLLVL.

The chain uses TRBV21-1 and TRBJ1-1. TRBV21-1 has pseudogene status. This CDR3 has 16 amino acids. DNA for the CDR3: TGTGCCAGCAGCCCCCTTGAGGAGAGGGCACACCCTGAAGCTTTCTTT. Amino acid sequence: CASSPLEERAHPEAFF.

J is TRBJ1-6 and V is TRBV6-1; 7 positions agree with TRBD1. Germline CDR1 reads MNHNS; CDR2 reads SASEGT. The trim removed 2 bases at V and 7 bases at J, leaving 5 bases unmatched. The CDR3 is 15 residues long. In DNA, the CDR3 is TGTGCCAGCAGTGAACCGGGACAGAGAAATTCACCCCTCCACTTT. This sequence encodes CASSEPGQRNSPLHF.

The chain employs TRBV3-1 (or the pseudogene TRBV3-2) and TRBJ2-3; 8 bases are shared with TRBD2. Trimming cost V 0 bases and J 4 bases; bases outside gene matches: 12. CDR1 and CDR2 (germline): LGHDT, YNNKEL (reference sequence). The CDR3 loop spans 18 amino acids. The CDR3 DNA is TGTGCCAGCAGCCAAGATGGTTGCGGGGGGCCGGTCGCAGATACGCAGTATTTT. It is translated as CASSQDGCGGPVADTQYF.

This clone was seen more than once but under ten times. This chain joins TRBV5-1 and TRBJ1-2, with D possibly TRBD1 on 5 matching bases. This CDR3 is 16 amino acids long. Looked up from germline, CDR1 is SGHRS and CDR2 is YFSETQ. V was shortened by 4 bases and J by 14 bases, with 30 bases between the two germline ends. This chain's CDR3 is CASSKTGEAGEPHRTF. Written as DNA, the CDR3 is TGCGCCAGCAGCAAAACCGGGGAAGCGGGGGAACCGCATAGGACCTTC.

This rearrangement joins TRBV7-9 to TRBJ1-2, with D possibly being TRBD1 (6 bases). Trimming removed 4 bases from V and 6 bases from J, with 15 bases in between. This CDR3 has 14 amino acids. Germline values: CDR1 SEHNR, CDR2 FQNEAQ (reference sequence). This chain's CDR3 is CASSSLLDSNGYTF. The DNA for the CDR3 is TGTGCCAGCAGCTCCTTGCTGGACAGCAATGGCTACACCTTC. Full variable domain (outside the CDR3, taken from reference TRBV7-9 and TRBJ1-2): DTGVSQNPRHKITKRGQNVTFRCDPISEHNRLYWYRQTLGQGPEFLTYFQNEAQLEKSRLLSDRFSAERPKGSFSTLEIQRTEQGDSAMYLCASSSLLDSNGYTFGSGTRLTVV.

The chain is built from TRBV6-2 or TRBV6-3 and TRBJ2-7, with D perhaps TRBD1 (6 bases). The CDR3 covers 14 residues. The V gene lost 5 bases and the J gene lost 3 bases, with 14 bases spanning the gap. Germline V gene sequence: CDR1 MNHEY, CDR2 SVGEGT. In DNA form, the CDR3 reads TGTGCCAGCAGTCCAGGGACAATGGTCTACGAGCAGTACGTC. Protein sequence: CASSPGTMVYEQYV.

This clone showed up just a few times. The chain is built from TRBV7-2 and TRBJ1-3; 7 bases are a match to TRBD1. The CDR3 has 14 amino acids. Per germline, CDR1 SGHTA and CDR2 FQGNSA. V lost 7 bases to trimming and J lost 4 bases; unmatched junction nucleotides: 7. CDR3: CASTDRDGGNTIYF. The CDR3 coding sequence is TGTGCCAGCACCGACAGGGACGGCGGAAACACCATATATTTT. Using reference TRBV7-2 and TRBJ1-3 for the parts outside the CDR3, the full variable domain is GAGVSQSPSNKVTEKGKDVELRCDPISGHTALYWYRQSLGQGLEFLIYFQGNSAPDKSGLPSDRFSAERTGGSVSTLTIQRTQQEDSAVYLCASTDRDGGNTIYFGEGSWLTVV.

The V and J genes are TRBV7-2 and TRBJ2-5; TRBD2 aligns across 8 bases. Unmatched junction bases numbered 2, after V lost 8 bases and J lost 0 bases. The CDR3 loop spans 13 amino acids. Germline V CDR1 and CDR2: SGHTA, FQGNSA. CDR3 sequence: CASRGGNQETQYF. CDR3 sequence (DNA): TGTGCCAGCCGGGGGGGGAACCAAGAGACCCAGTACTTC.

The chain recombines TRBV4-1 with TRBJ1-6, with 7 nucleotides matching TRBD1. After removal of 2 bases from V and 10 bases from J, the junction contained 8 bases not matched to a gene. Looked up from germline, CDR1 is MGHRA and CDR2 is YSYEKL. The length of the CDR3 is 15 residues. CDR3 loop: CASSQQTGNNSPLHF. As DNA, the CDR3 is TGCGCCAGCAGCCAACAGACAGGGAACAACTCACCCCTCCACTTT.

The rearrangement uses TRBV4-3 and TRBJ1-6; tentatively, D is TRBD1 (5 bases). V was cut by 1 base and J by 5 bases, with 15 bases left in between. Looked up from germline, CDR1 is LGHNA and CDR2 is YSLEER. The CDR3 has 17 residues. In DNA form, the CDR3 reads TGCGCCAGCAGCCAAGGCCCAGGGCAGTTTGATAATTCACCCCTCCACTTT. Amino acids: CASSQGPGQFDNSPLHF.

V gene TRBV19 combines with J gene TRBJ1-5; maybe TRBD1 (6 bases). Deletions cut 4 bases from V and 3 bases from J, with 13 bases between. This CDR3 is built from 15 residues. Germline V lookup: CDR1 LNHDA, CDR2 SQIVND (reference sequence). In DNA form, the CDR3 reads TGTGCCAGTAGTAGGACCGGGACACTCAATCAGCCCCAGCATTTT. It codes for CASSRTGTLNQPQHF. Supplemented by reference TRBV19 and TRBJ1-5, the full variable domain reads DGGITQSPKYLFRKEGQNVTLSCEQNLNHDAMYWYRQDPGQGLRLIYYSQIVNDFQKGDIAEGYSVSREKKESFPLTVTSAQKNPTAFYLCASSRTGTLNQPQHFGDGTRLSIL.

The V call is TRBV7-3, the J call TRBJ2-5, with D perhaps matching TRBD2 (5 bases). V was pared by 5 bases and J by 3 bases, with 10 bases between. Germline V gene data show CDR1 as SGHTA and CDR2 as FQGTGA. The CDR3 sequence is 13 residues long. This CDR3 is CASSMHGEETQYF. CDR3 in DNA: TGTGCCAGCAGCATGCACGGGGAAGAGACCCAGTACTTC.

The rearrangement uses TRBV9 and TRBJ2-2, with 10 bases aligning to TRBD2. The V segment lost 0 bases and the J segment 5 bases; nucleotides outside the gene matches: 4. CDR3 size: 16 residues. CDR1 is SGDLS and CDR2 is YYNGEE in the germline V gene. This CDR3 reads CASSVVAGGRTGELFF. The CDR3 DNA reads as TGTGCCAGCAGCGTAGTAGCGGGGGGCCGGACCGGGGAGCTGTTTTTT.

V gene TRBV3-1 (or the pseudogene TRBV3-2) combines with J gene TRBJ2-3; TRBD2 is a possible D gene (6 bases). The germline V gene encodes CDR1 LGHDT and CDR2 YNNKEL (reference sequence). The CDR3 covers 17 residues. Trimming pared 4 bases from V and 6 bases from J, leaving 23 bases between. The CDR3 sequence: CASSRTDGTSRGDTQYF. As DNA, the CDR3 is TGTGCCAGCAGCCGCACTGATGGGACTTCCCGGGGGGATACGCAGTATTTT.

This clone has a handful of counts. The chain has TRBV10-2 and TRBJ2-5, with D possibly being TRBD2 (6 bases). The CDR3 extends over 11 amino acids. CDR1 and CDR2 from the germline V gene are WSHSY and SAAADI. Trimming removed 8 bases from V and 2 bases from J, with 6 bases in between. CDR3 loop: CASGTQETQYF. DNA of the CDR3: TGCGCCAGCGGGACTCAAGAGACCCAGTACTTC.